One sample yielded the 2 T cell receptor beta chains listed below, sequenced in a study of T cell changes during pregnancy in multiple sclerosis. The table came from immunoSEQ multiplex PCR; TCRdb's copy has only in-frame clones and leaves some out. The sample consists of just under 95,000 clones, approximately 92% of them appearing once. The sample consisted of peripheral blood, taken in the first trimester of pregnancy. The origin of the receptors is a female donor with multiple sclerosis, enrolled in a pregnancy study.

This clone was recorded only once. The chain uses TRBV7-2 and TRBJ2-5; TRBD2 matches at 12 bases. Germline V lookup: CDR1 SGHTA, CDR2 FQGNSA. The length of the CDR3 is 16 residues. The trim removed 5 bases at V and 4 bases at J, leaving 8 bases unmatched. CDR3 bases: TGTGCCAGCAGCCCAACACTGACTAGCGGGGGAGAGACCCAGTACTTC. Encoded protein: CASSPTLTSGGETQYF.

This clone was observed a single time. The chain recombines TRBV28 with TRBJ2-7; TRBD1 agrees at 8 bases. V gave up 6 bases and J gave up 0 bases; unmatched junction bases: 25. The germline CDR1 and CDR2 sequences are MDHEN and SYDVKM. The CDR3 covers 21 residues. CDR3 loop: CASSDGQGGLVVASSSYEQYF. The CDR3, as DNA: TGTGCCAGCAGCGACGGACAGGGTGGCTTGGTGGTAGCGTCGAGCTCCTACGAGCAGTACTTC.